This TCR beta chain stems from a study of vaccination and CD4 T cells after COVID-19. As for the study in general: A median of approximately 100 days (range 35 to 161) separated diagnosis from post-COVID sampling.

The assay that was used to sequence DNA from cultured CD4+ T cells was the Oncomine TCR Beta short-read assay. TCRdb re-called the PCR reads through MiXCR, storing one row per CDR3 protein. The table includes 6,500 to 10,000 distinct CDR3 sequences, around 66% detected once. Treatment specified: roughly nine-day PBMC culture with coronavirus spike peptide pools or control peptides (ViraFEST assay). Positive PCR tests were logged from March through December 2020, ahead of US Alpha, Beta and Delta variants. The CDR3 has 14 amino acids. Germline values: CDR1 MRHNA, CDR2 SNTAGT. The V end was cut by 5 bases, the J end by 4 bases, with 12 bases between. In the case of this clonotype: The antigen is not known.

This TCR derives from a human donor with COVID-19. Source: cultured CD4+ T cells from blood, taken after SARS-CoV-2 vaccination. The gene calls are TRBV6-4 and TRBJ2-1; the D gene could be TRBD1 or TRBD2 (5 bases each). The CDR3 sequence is CASSIGDGYNEQFF. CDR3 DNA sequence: TGTGCCAGCAGTATAGGGGACGGATACAATGAGCAGTTCTTC.